This T cell receptor beta chain was captured by sequencing in a study of radiotherapy plus CTLA-4 blockade in lung cancer. Study outcomes and limitations: The best prediction of response reportedly came from early blood T cell clone dynamics, with interferon-beta.

In the case of this clone: The antigen remains unidentified.

It was focal radiation plus CTLA-4 blockade with ipilimumab that patients with chemo-refractory metastatic non-small-cell lung cancer received. The table came from immunoSEQ multiplex PCR; TCRdb's copy has only in-frame clones and leaves some out. Altogether over 50,000 clones are present, around four fifths being singletons, with the ten largest covering roughly 3.5%. The clonotype was recovered from a human donor with non-small cell lung cancer who had a partial response to radiotherapy plus ipilimumab. Sequencing used peripheral blood, obtained from a patient treated with radiotherapy plus ipilimumab.

CDR3 region: CASSPGQGSGAFF. The CDR3 nucleotides are TGCGCCAGCAGCCCCGGACAGGGAAGCGGAGCTTTCTTT. This chain connects TRBV4-1 to TRBJ1-1; TRBD1 agrees at 8 bases. This CDR3 contains 13 residues. V lost 4 bases to trimming and J lost 10 bases; unmatched junction nucleotides: 8. Germline V gene lookup returns CDR1 MGHRA and CDR2 YSYEKL.